This TCR beta chain comes out of a study of control samples from healthy donors and cancer patients. V was clipped by 4 bases and J by 4 bases; unmatched bases: 6. In germline, CDR1 is MNHNY, CDR2 SVGAGI (reference sequence). The CDR3 is made up of 14 amino acids. Sequencing was performed with immunoSEQ multiplex PCR; in TCRdb, only in-frame clones are kept and a portion is missing. The sample lists around 150,000 clones, roughly 95% occurring once. The V and J genes are TRBV6-6 and TRBJ1-1, with 7 bases that match TRBD1. This clonotype originated in a woman aged 30 to 39 in good health. Sequencing input: blood. The CDR3 sequence: CASSSDRVITEAFF. The CDR3 nucleotides read TGTGCCAGCAGTTCCGACAGGGTCATCACTGAAGCTTTCTTT.